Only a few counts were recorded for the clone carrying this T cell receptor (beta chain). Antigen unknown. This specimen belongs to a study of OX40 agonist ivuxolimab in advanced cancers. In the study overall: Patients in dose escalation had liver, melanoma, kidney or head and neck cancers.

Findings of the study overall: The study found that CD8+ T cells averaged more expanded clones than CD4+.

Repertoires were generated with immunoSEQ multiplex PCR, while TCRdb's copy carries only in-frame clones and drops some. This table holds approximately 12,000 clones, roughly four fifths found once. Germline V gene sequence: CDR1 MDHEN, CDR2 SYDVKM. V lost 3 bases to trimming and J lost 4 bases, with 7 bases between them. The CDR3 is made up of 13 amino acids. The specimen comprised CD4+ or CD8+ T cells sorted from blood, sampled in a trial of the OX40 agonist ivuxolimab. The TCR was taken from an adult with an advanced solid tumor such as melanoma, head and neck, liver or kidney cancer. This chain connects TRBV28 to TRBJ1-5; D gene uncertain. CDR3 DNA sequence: TGTGCCAGCAGTTTCCCTGAAAATCAGCCCCAGCATTTT. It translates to CASSFPENQPQHF.